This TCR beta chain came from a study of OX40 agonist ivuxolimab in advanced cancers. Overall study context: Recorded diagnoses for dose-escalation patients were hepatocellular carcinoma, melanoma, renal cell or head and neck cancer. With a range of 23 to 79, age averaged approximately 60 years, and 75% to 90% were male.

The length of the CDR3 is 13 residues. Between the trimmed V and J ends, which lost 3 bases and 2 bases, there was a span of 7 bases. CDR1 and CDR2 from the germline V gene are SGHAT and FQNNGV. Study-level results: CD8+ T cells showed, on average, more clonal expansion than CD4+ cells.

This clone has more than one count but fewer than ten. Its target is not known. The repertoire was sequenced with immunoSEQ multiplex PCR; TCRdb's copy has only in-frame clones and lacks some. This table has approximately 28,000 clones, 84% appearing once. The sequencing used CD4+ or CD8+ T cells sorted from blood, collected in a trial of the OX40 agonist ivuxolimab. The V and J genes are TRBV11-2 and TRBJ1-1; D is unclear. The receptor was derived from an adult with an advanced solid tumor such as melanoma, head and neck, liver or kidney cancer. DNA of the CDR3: TGTGCCAGCAGCTTGTGGAAAAACACTGAAGCTTTCTTT. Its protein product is CASSLWKNTEAFF.